This entry lists 22 T cell receptor beta chains sequenced from one sample in a study of beta chain features in type 1 diabetes. Study-level points and caveats: For Type 1 diabetes patients, all four CD4+ subsets carried TCRB CDR3s that were moderately but significantly shorter.

Investigators reverse transcribed all isolated RNA, so they sequenced expressed TCRB transcripts. This table comes from immunoSEQ multiplex PCR, and its TCRdb copy is limited to in-frame clones, with some not included. The sample has about 160,000 clones, around 8.4% seen once; the top ten hold 0.45% to 0.6%. These receptors have no known antigen. Sample: central memory CD4+ T cells from blood. These receptors all come from a young woman with type 1 diabetes.

The V call is TRBV2, the J call TRBJ2-3; 7 bases align to TRBD1. V was clipped by 7 bases and J by 4 bases; unmatched bases: 8. The germline V gene has CDR1 SNHLY and CDR2 FYNNEI. The CDR3 is 14 amino acids. In DNA, the CDR3 is TGTGCCAGCAATCTAGACAGGGTCGCAGATACGCAGTATTTT. This gives the protein CASNLDRVADTQYF.

This clone was recorded a few times. V and J are TRBV4-1 and TRBJ2-1, with D possibly TRBD2 on 6 matching bases. CDR1 is MGHRA and CDR2 is YSYEKL in the germline V gene. The length of the CDR3 is 14 residues. Trimming removed 1 base from V and 6 bases from J, with 10 bases in between. The CDR3 DNA is TGCGCCAGCAGCCAAGCGGAGCGGGCCAATGAGCAGTTCTTC. Protein: CASSQAERANEQFF.

The chain couples TRBV28 to TRBJ2-3, with 7 bases that match TRBD2. CDR3 length equals 17 residues. CDR1 and CDR2 from the germline V gene are MDHEN and SYDVKM. V lost 10 bases, J lost 0 bases, and 16 bases stayed unmatched. The CDR3 coding sequence is TGTGCCACTCATCTTGGGGGGGAGGCGGTAAGCACAGATACGCAGTATTTT. It specifies CATHLGGEAVSTDTQYF. Complete variable domain (other parts from reference TRBV28 and TRBJ2-3): DVKVTQSSRYLVKRTGEKVFLECVQDMDHENMFWYRQDPGLGLRLIYFSYDVKMKEKGDIPEGYSVSREKKERFSLILESASTNQTSMYLCATHLGGEAVSTDTQYFGPGTRLTVL.

The V gene is TRBV7-9, the J gene TRBJ2-1; 8 bases fit TRBD2. Germline lookup yields CDR1 SEHNR and CDR2 FQNEAQ (reference sequence). The CDR3 is made up of 15 amino acids. The V and J ends lost 1 base and 6 bases, in that order; junction bases with no gene match: 5. The CDR3 nucleotides are TGTGCCAGCAGCTTAGGCCTAGCGGGCTCCAATGAGCAGTTCTTC. Amino acid sequence: CASSLGLAGSNEQFF.

This clone was recorded once. The rearrangement links TRBV19 to TRBJ2-3; TRBD1 is a possible D gene (6 bases). The CDR3 length is 15 residues. Germline CDR1 is LNHDA and CDR2 is SQIVND (reference sequence). With 4 bases removed from V and 2 bases from J, the gap between germline ends came to 13 bases. CDR3 in amino acids: CASSTPTGYTDTQYF. The CDR3 bases are TGTGCCAGTAGTACCCCGACAGGATACACAGATACGCAGTATTTT.

This chain links TRBV4-3 with TRBJ2-3; D gene uncertain. The V and J ends lost 4 bases and 5 bases respectively, with 16 bases between them. Germline V lookup: CDR1 LGHNA, CDR2 YSLEER. The CDR3 runs to 15 residues. The DNA for the CDR3 is TGCGCCAGCAGCCCGACTCGACTGTCCCAAGATACGCAGTATTTT. This sequence encodes CASSPTRLSQDTQYF.

This clone was counted a few times. This sequence joins TRBV2 and TRBJ1-1, with 8 bases lining up with TRBD1. V dropped 7 bases and J dropped 1; count of bases not matched to a gene: 5. CDR1 SNHLY and CDR2 FYNNEI come from the germline V gene. The CDR3 has 14 residues. The CDR3 is CASIRQGRNTEAFF. DNA for the CDR3: TGTGCCAGCATACGACAGGGGAGGAACACTGAAGCTTTCTTT.

The chain recombines TRBV4-3 with TRBJ2-7; D is possibly TRBD1 (5 bases). The CDR3 runs 14 residues. Trimming took off 4 bases at V and 1 base at J, with 11 bases between the two ends. Looked up from germline, CDR1 is LGHNA and CDR2 is YSLEER. Here the CDR3 reads CASSPTRQSYEQYF. The DNA of the CDR3 is TGCGCCAGCAGCCCTACCCGACAGTCCTACGAGCAGTACTTC.

The gene calls are TRBV11-2 and TRBJ1-1; D is ambiguous. Germline CDR1 is SGHAT and CDR2 is FQNNGV. This CDR3 comprises 15 residues. V was clipped by 0 bases and J by 1 base, with 9 bases between them. The CDR3: CASSLDEGANTEAFF. CDR3 bases: TGTGCCAGCAGCTTAGATGAGGGAGCGAACACTGAAGCTTTCTTT.

V usage is TRBV19 and J usage is TRBJ2-1; 10 bases are shared with TRBD1. The CDR3 totals 15 residues. Germline CDR1 is LNHDA and CDR2 is SQIVND (reference sequence). V lost 7 bases, J lost 6 bases, and 9 bases stayed unmatched. CDR3 in amino acids: CASTYSGTGVNEQFF. For the CDR3, the DNA is TGTGCCAGTACCTACTCCGGGACAGGGGTCAATGAGCAGTTCTTC.

Ten or more counts support this clone. V gene TRBV4-2 combines with J gene TRBJ2-1, with D perhaps TRBD2 (7 bases). V was shortened by 5 bases and J by 7 bases, with 21 bases between the two germline ends. Germline V gene lookup returns CDR1 LGHNA and CDR2 YNFKEQ. The CDR3 covers 16 residues. The CDR3 DNA sequence: TGTGCCAGCAGCTTACTGGGGGAGGGGGATGTAAATGAGCAGTTCTTC. This codes for CASSLLGEGDVNEQFF.

This chain links TRBV9 with TRBJ2-2; a possible D gene is TRBD2 (5 bases). The V and J ends lost 0 bases and 2 bases respectively, with 11 bases between them. This CDR3 comprises 16 residues. CDR1 and CDR2 from the germline V gene are SGDLS and YYNGEE. CDR3 sequence: CASSVALDLNTGELFF. The CDR3 DNA sequence: TGTGCCAGCAGCGTAGCTTTGGACTTAAACACCGGGGAGCTGTTTTTT.

This clone was recorded a few times. V and J are TRBV25-1 and TRBJ1-3; a weak D match, TRBD1 (5 bases). V was cut by 6 bases and J by 0 bases, with 12 bases left in between. The CDR3 is made up of 15 amino acids. The V gene's germline CDR1 is MGHDK and CDR2 SYGVNS. The DNA of the CDR3 is TGTGCCAGCAGAGACCTTAGGGGCTCTGGAAACACCATATATTTT. This gives the protein CASRDLRGSGNTIYF. Full variable domain (remainder filled in from reference TRBV25-1 and TRBJ1-3): EADIYQTPRYLVIGTGKKITLECSQTMGHDKMYWYQQDPGMELHLIHYSYGVNSTEKGDLSSESTVSRIRTEHFPLTLESARPSHTSQYLCASRDLRGSGNTIYFGEGSWLTVV.

This clone was found a few times. The rearrangement links TRBV14 to TRBJ2-1; 10 bases match TRBD2. Germline V gives CDR1 SGHDN, CDR2 FVKESK. CDR3 length: 15 residues. V shed 2 bases, J shed 10 bases, and the junction held 8 bases outside the gene matches. The CDR3 reads CASSQWSGGAGEQFF. CDR3 DNA: TGTGCCAGCAGCCAATGGAGCGGGGGGGCCGGGGAGCAGTTCTTC. Full variable domain (rest looked up from reference TRBV14 and TRBJ2-1): EAGVTQFPSHSVIEKGQTVTLRCDPISGHDNLYWYRRVMGKEIKFLLHFVKESKQDESGMPNNRFLAERTGGTYSTLKVQPAELEDSGVYFCASSQWSGGAGEQFFGPGTRLTVL.

The table lists this clone with a few counts. CDR3 nucleotides: TGTGCCAGCAGCCCGGGATGGATGAGGGAGCAGTTCTTC. Its translation is CASSPGWMREQFF. The chain employs TRBV11-3 and TRBJ2-1, with D possibly matching TRBD2 (5 bases). From germline, CDR1 is SGHNT and CDR2 YENEEA. V dropped 5 bases and J dropped 10 bases, with 15 bases sitting between them. CDR3 length: 13 amino acids.

The rearrangement uses TRBV28 and TRBJ2-7; D gene uncertain. V lost 7 bases, J lost 6 bases, and 10 bases lay in between. CDR1 and CDR2 (germline): MDHEN, SYDVKM. The CDR3 extends over 11 amino acids. CDR3 in amino acids: CASTYRREQYF. In nucleotides, the CDR3 is TGTGCCAGCACCTACCGCCGCGAGCAGTACTTC.

The J gene is TRBJ1-4, the V gene TRBV4-3; 8 bases map to TRBD1. The germline CDR1 and CDR2 sequences are LGHNA and YSLEER. There are 13 residues in the CDR3. V dropped 4 bases and J dropped 9; count of bases not matched to a gene: 4. The CDR3: CASSPGTGKKLFF. In DNA, the CDR3 is TGCGCCAGCAGCCCGGGGACAGGAAAAAAACTGTTTTTT.

This clone was found a few times. The chain joins TRBV7-3 to TRBJ2-2, with D unresolved. The CDR3 length is 13 residues. Trimming took 4 bases from V and 4 from J, leaving 7 bases between them. CDR1 is SGHTA and CDR2 is FQGTGA in the germline V gene. CDR3 coding DNA: TGTGCCAGCAGCTCCTTAATCACCGGGGAGCTGTTTTTT. Translation: CASSSLITGELFF.

This clone was picked up a small number of times. The rearrangement joins TRBV19 to TRBJ2-2, with a weak D call TRBD2 (6 bases). Germline V gene data show CDR1 as LNHDA and CDR2 as SQIVND (reference sequence). Between the trimmed V and J ends, which lost 5 bases and 5 bases, there was a span of 15 bases. The CDR3 sequence is 15 residues long. The CDR3: CASSELGGGTGELFF. The CDR3 DNA is TGTGCCAGTAGTGAACTCGGCGGAGGGACCGGGGAGCTGTTTTTT.

This clone was counted between two and nine times. The V gene is TRBV7-9, the J gene TRBJ2-1; the D gene is possibly TRBD1 (7 bases). The V end lost 2 bases, the J end lost 0 bases, and 11 bases lay between the germline ends. Germline V CDR1 and CDR2: SEHNR, FQNEAQ (reference sequence). This CDR3 has 16 residues. In DNA form, the CDR3 reads TGTGCCAGCAGCTTACGCGGGGACAGCTCCTACAATGAGCAGTTCTTC. This codes for CASSLRGDSSYNEQFF.

The chain links TRBV7-2 to TRBJ2-1; 11 nucleotides agree with TRBD2. CDR1 is SGHTA, CDR2 FQGNSA, per germline. The CDR3 runs to 15 residues. V lost 5 bases to trimming and J lost 2 bases; unmatched junction nucleotides: 2. The CDR3 loop is CASSKLAGAYNEQFF. For the CDR3, the DNA is TGTGCCAGCAGCAAACTAGCGGGGGCCTACAATGAGCAGTTCTTC.

There are a few counts of this clone. The V and J genes are TRBV5-6 and TRBJ2-7; 8 nucleotides agree with TRBD2. The CDR3 length is 18 residues. Germline-derived CDR1 and CDR2 are SGHDT and YYEEEE. The junction had 19 bases not matched to a gene; V was cut back by 6 bases and J by 2 bases. As DNA, the CDR3 is TGTGCCAGCAACTTTTACTACCCCCAGCGGGAGTGGCCCTACGAGCAGTACTTC. Translating gives CASNFYYPQREWPYEQYF.